A single sample gave rise to the 27 T cell receptor beta chains below, sequenced in a study of T cell repertoires in cytomegalovirus infection. No antigen has been identified for these receptors. MiXCR, run by TCRdb on the reads, gives a single entry per CDR3 protein. The sample has around 710,000 distinct CDR3 sequences; around 29% are singletons. The starting material was cultured CD8+ T cells from PBMCs, obtained from culture after CMV antigen stimulation. The origin of the receptors is a human donor in good health (CMV status not recorded). Some clones in this sample may be carry-over from other donors' samples.

The V and J genes are TRBV7-6 and TRBJ1-6, with TRBD1 identical over 8 bases. J lost 8 bases, V lost 6 bases, and 6 bases had no gene match. The germline gives CDR1 SGHVS, CDR2 FNYEAQ. The CDR3 totals 14 residues. CDR3 residues: CASRRDRGDSPLHF. The CDR3 region has the DNA TGTGCCAGCAGGCGCGACAGGGGTGATTCACCCCTCCACTTT.

The sample holds a few counts of this clonotype. The rearrangement links TRBV6-2 or TRBV6-3 to TRBJ2-1; D gene ambiguous. CDR1 is MNHEY, CDR2 SVGEGT, per germline. This CDR3 is 17 amino acids long. The V gene lost 7 bases and the J gene lost 4 bases, with 23 bases spanning the gap. CDR3 amino acids: CASILGPYRNRYNEQFF. DNA of the CDR3: TGTGCCAGCATTCTAGGGCCTTATCGTAACCGTTACAATGAGCAGTTCTTC.

The V gene is TRBV10-3, the J gene TRBJ2-2, with a possible D match to TRBD2 (6 bases). CDR3 size: 19 residues. V was trimmed by 10 bases and J by 1 base, leaving 28 bases between them. The germline gives CDR1 ENHRY, CDR2 SYGVKD. CDR3 sequence reads: CATLARALGGRGNTGELFF. The CDR3 DNA reads TGTGCCACCCTCGCCCGGGCCCTCGGAGGGCGGGGGAACACCGGGGAGCTGTTTTTT.

This clonotype was seen at least ten times. V usage is TRBV7-2 and J usage is TRBJ2-3; 7 bases are a match to TRBD2. Germline V gene lookup returns CDR1 SGHTA and CDR2 FQGNSA. The V gene end was trimmed by 0 bases and the J gene end by 2 bases; junction bases not matched to a gene: 8. The CDR3 loop spans 17 amino acids. CDR3 amino acids: CASSLATSSPSTDTQYF. The CDR3 coding sequence is TGTGCCAGCAGCTTAGCGACTAGCTCGCCTTCCACAGATACGCAGTATTTT.

The CDR3 sequence is CASGFWGMENYGYTF. Written as DNA, the CDR3 is TGTGCCAGCGGCTTTTGGGGGATGGAGAACTATGGCTACACCTTC. The chain employs TRBV12-3 or TRBV12-4 and TRBJ1-2; weak D call: TRBD1 (5 bases). V lost 8 bases to trimming and J lost 2 bases, with 18 bases between them. The CDR3 length is 15 residues.

At least ten counts were recorded for this clonotype. The chain couples TRBV7-9 to TRBJ2-2, with D unresolved. Germline V gene lookup returns CDR1 SEHNR and CDR2 FQNEAQ (reference sequence). The CDR3 sequence is 17 residues long. V lost 5 bases and J lost 3, with 19 bases in between. As DNA, the CDR3 is TGTGCCAGCAGCCCGTCAGGCGCAACATCATACACCGGGGAGCTGTTTTTT. It codes for CASSPSGATSYTGELFF.

The chain couples TRBV12-3 or TRBV12-4 to TRBJ2-1, with 11 bases aligning to TRBD2. V lost 0 bases and J lost 4; bases outside the gene matches: 5. The CDR3 loop spans 17 amino acids. The CDR3 DNA reads TGTGCCAGCAGTTTAGCCCCTAGCGGGGGGATATACAATGAGCAGTTCTTC. Protein product: CASSLAPSGGIYNEQFF.

This chain uses TRBV7-9 with TRBJ2-1; 7 bases agree with TRBD2. The CDR3 consists of 14 residues. V shed 2 bases, J shed 8 bases, and the junction held 6 bases outside the gene matches. CDR1 is SEHNR and CDR2 is FQNEAQ in the germline V gene (reference sequence). The CDR3 here is CASSLSTSPDEQFF. The CDR3 DNA is TGTGCCAGCAGCTTATCGACTAGCCCCGATGAGCAGTTCTTC.

The table lists this clonotype with a few counts. The chain has TRBV11-2 and TRBJ2-5; 7 positions agree with TRBD1. CDR1 is SGHAT, CDR2 FQNNGV, per germline. The ends lost 2 bases at V and 5 bases at J; junction bases unmatched: 11. The CDR3 loop spans 16 amino acids. CDR3 in amino acids: CASSLNQQGVWETQYF. The DNA for the CDR3 is TGTGCCAGCAGCTTAAATCAGCAGGGGGTCTGGGAGACCCAGTACTTC.

The chain has TRBV7-3 and TRBJ2-5; D gene unclear. The CDR3 is 16 residues long. With 0 bases removed from V and 5 bases from J, the gap between germline ends came to 16 bases. Germline CDR1 reads SGHTA; CDR2 reads FQGTGA. The CDR3 sequence: CASSLTGNSPAETQYF. CDR3 DNA sequence: TGTGCCAGCAGCTTAACGGGGAACAGTCCCGCTGAGACCCAGTACTTC.

This clonotype came up a few times. This chain joins TRBV27 and TRBJ2-5; TRBD2 is a possible D gene (6 bases). V was trimmed by 0 bases and J by 4 bases, leaving 12 bases between them. CDR3 length equals 15 residues. CDR1 is MNHEY and CDR2 is SMNVEV in the germline V gene (reference sequence). CDR3 in amino acids: CASSLSAGWGETQYF. The CDR3 DNA reads as TGTGCCAGCAGTTTATCGGCGGGGTGGGGAGAGACCCAGTACTTC.

In regard to this clonotype: A much larger clone lies a single base off, so this may be a read error. This sequence joins TRBV20-1 and TRBJ1-1; the D is unclear. The CDR3 has 13 amino acids. Trimming took off 6 bases at V and 4 bases at J, with 15 bases between the two ends. Per the germline V gene, CDR1 is DFQATT and CDR2 is SNEGSKA (reference sequence). The CDR3 sequence is CSASRRVGTEAFF. CDR3 nucleotides: TGCAGTGCGAGCAGAAGGGTAGGCACTGAAGCTTTCTTT.

The V gene is TRBV19, the J gene TRBJ1-1; D is possibly TRBD1 (5 bases). Per the germline V gene, CDR1 is LNHDA and CDR2 is SQIVND (reference sequence). The V end lost 1 base, the J end lost 1 base, and 10 bases lay between the germline ends. The CDR3 is made up of 15 amino acids. CDR3 loop: CASSIARTQNTEAFF. The CDR3 DNA follows: TGTGCCAGTAGTATAGCTCGGACACAGAACACTGAAGCTTTCTTT.

The chain links TRBV7-6 to TRBJ2-1, with unresolved D. CDR1 and CDR2 (germline): SGHVS, FNYEAQ. The CDR3 sequence is 14 residues long. V lost 3 bases, J lost 6 bases, and 12 bases lay in between. CDR3: CASSLWGLSNEQFF. The CDR3 bases are TGTGCCAGCAGCTTGTGGGGTTTGAGCAATGAGCAGTTCTTC.

This clonotype was detected many times. The chain is built from TRBV25-1 and TRBJ1-1; D is ambiguous. This CDR3 has 13 amino acids. V lost 4 bases, J lost 6 bases, and 12 bases lay in between. CDR1 and CDR2 (germline): MGHDK, SYGVNS. The CDR3 nucleotides read TGTGCCAGCAGTGTAAAGGGTGGCCCTGAAGCTTTCTTT. Residues: CASSVKGGPEAFF.

The chain is built from TRBV7-3 and TRBJ1-2; the D is unclear. The CDR3 is 16 residues long. V was shortened by 0 bases and J by 0 bases, with 11 bases between the two germline ends. Germline V gives CDR1 SGHTA, CDR2 FQGTGA. CDR3 residues: CASSLTPPPANYGYTF. The CDR3 bases are TGTGCCAGCAGCTTAACTCCCCCCCCGGCTAACTATGGCTACACCTTC.

This chain connects TRBV9 to TRBJ2-7, with 9 bases aligning to TRBD1. This CDR3 is 14 amino acids long. Germline loops: CDR1 SGDLS, CDR2 YYNGEE. V lost 3 bases, J lost 6 bases, and 7 bases stayed unmatched. The CDR3 region is CASSGPGTGTEQYF. CDR3 nucleotides: TGTGCCAGCAGCGGTCCCGGGACAGGGACCGAGCAGTACTTC.

In this sample, this clonotype turned up once. V usage is TRBV10-3 and J usage is TRBJ2-7; D not certain. The CDR3 length is 12 residues. The V gene lost 3 bases and the J gene lost 5 bases, with 8 bases spanning the gap. Germline V lookup: CDR1 ENHRY, CDR2 SYGVKD. Here the CDR3 reads CAISEGNNEQYF. The CDR3 DNA follows: TGTGCCATCAGTGAAGGCAACAACGAGCAGTACTTC.

This clonotype was detected ten times or more. The J gene is TRBJ2-1, the V gene TRBV7-8; weak D call: TRBD2 (6 bases). CDR1 SGHVS and CDR2 FQNEAQ come from the germline V gene. V lost 4 bases, J lost 0 bases, and 10 bases lay in between. The CDR3 runs to 15 residues. CDR3 nucleotide sequence: TGTGCCAGCAGCTCCCCGGGGGACTCCTACAATGAGCAGTTCTTC. Translation gives CASSSPGDSYNEQFF. The variable domain in full, completed from reference TRBV7-8 and TRBJ2-1, reads GAGVSQSPRYKVAKRGQDVALRCDPISGHVSLFWYQQALGQGPEFLTYFQNEAQLDKSGLPSDRFFAERPEGSVSTLKIQRTQQEDSAVYLCASSSPGDSYNEQFFGPGTRLTVL.

The chain combines TRBV10-1 with TRBJ2-5; 10 positions match TRBD2. This CDR3 spans 16 amino acids. V was pared by 3 bases and J by 5 bases, with 9 bases of the junction left unmatched. The germline CDR1 and CDR2 sequences are WNHNN and SYGVQD (reference sequence). The CDR3: CASSELERGGEETQYF. CDR3 nucleotide sequence: TGCGCCAGCAGTGAATTGGAGCGGGGGGGCGAGGAGACCCAGTACTTC.

About this clonotype itself: At one boundary the junction diverges from the germline segment, which might be a read error. This chain connects TRBV12-3 or TRBV12-4 to TRBJ2-3; 12 bases agree with TRBD2. CDR3 length: 18 amino acids. The CDR3 DNA is TGTGCCAGCACTTTAGGACTAGCGGGGAGCTCTAGCACAGATACGCAGTATTTT. It translates to CASTLGLAGSSSTDTQYF.

This clonotype was seen a few times. CDR3 sequence (DNA): TGTGCCACCAGCAGAGGAAACCGGGACAGAGCTAGCTATACGCAGTATTTT. As protein: CATSRGNRDRASYTQYF. The V call is TRBV15, the J call TRBJ2-3; 7 bases align to TRBD1. This CDR3 has 17 residues. The V and J ends lost 1 base and 7 bases, in that order; junction bases with no gene match: 14. CDR1 is LNHNV, CDR2 YYDKDF, per germline (reference sequence). The entire variable domain, with the rest obtained from reference TRBV15 and TRBJ2-3, is as follows: DAMVIQNPRYQVTQFGKPVTLSCSQTLNHNVMYWYQQKSSQAPKLLFHYYDKDFNNEADTPDNFQSRRPNTSFCFLDIRSPGLGDTAMYLCATSRGNRDRASYTQYFGPGTRLTVL.

This clonotype was detected ten times or more. The chain joins TRBV7-2 to TRBJ2-3; 12 bases align to TRBD2. This CDR3 comprises 20 residues. From germline, CDR1 is SGHTA and CDR2 FQGNSA. With 5 bases clipped from V and 1 base from J, the junction kept 16 bases outside the gene matches. Written as DNA, the CDR3 is TGTGCCAGCAGCCCGACAGGACTAGCGGGGCTCCCCACTCGCACAGATACGCAGTATTTT. It specifies CASSPTGLAGLPTRTDTQYF.

This clonotype was recorded many times. V and J are TRBV2 and TRBJ1-5; a possible D gene is TRBD1 (5 bases). This CDR3 spans 15 amino acids. Germline assignment: CDR1 SNHLY and CDR2 FYNNEI. The ends were cut back, 7 bases at V and 1 base at J, with 14 bases in the middle. In DNA form, the CDR3 reads TGTGCCAGCATCTGGGACCTCGGAAGCAATCAGCCCCAGCATTTT. Translation gives CASIWDLGSNQPQHF.

The rearrangement uses TRBV11-2 and TRBJ2-7, with D tentatively TRBD1 or TRBD2 (5 bases each). Germline-derived CDR1 and CDR2 are SGHAT and FQNNGV. This CDR3 comprises 18 residues. The V end lost 5 bases, the J end lost 4 bases, and 27 bases lay between the germline ends. The CDR3 DNA reads TGTGCCAGCAGCCTGGAATCGACGGGACGCCCTACACCTTACGAGCAGTACGTC. Translated: CASSLESTGRPTPYEQYV.

The V call is TRBV7-3, the J call TRBJ1-5; D ambiguous. The V end was cut by 5 bases, the J end by 1 base, with 9 bases between. CDR1 SGHTA and CDR2 FQGTGA come from the germline V gene. CDR3 size: 14 residues. Written as DNA, the CDR3 is TGTGCCAGCAGCCCCACACTAAGCAATCAGCCCCAGCATTTT. Encoded protein: CASSPTLSNQPQHF.

This clonotype was counted many times. This sequence joins TRBV7-6 and TRBJ2-1; 7 bases are shared with TRBD2. The germline V gene encodes CDR1 SGHVS and CDR2 FNYEAQ. Trimming took 3 bases from V and 0 from J; bases not matched to a gene: 8. There are 17 residues in the CDR3. The CDR3 spells CASSLGRAGSSYNEQFF. CDR3 coding DNA: TGTGCCAGCAGCTTGGGGAGGGCCGGGAGCTCCTACAATGAGCAGTTCTTC.